This T cell receptor beta chain originates from a study of control samples from healthy donors and cancer patients. Measured with immunoSEQ multiplex PCR; TCRdb has only the in-frame clones, and not every one. The table records about 120,000 clones, 80% to 90% of them present only once. V dropped 1 base and J dropped 11; count of bases not matched to a gene: 11. Germline V gene lookup returns CDR1 SGHRS and CDR2 YFSETQ. The CDR3 contains 14 residues. Sequencing was done on a sample of blood. The TCR sequence derives from a man in his fifties in good health. This chain links TRBV5-1 with TRBJ1-1; 7 nucleotides agree with TRBD1. CDR3 residues: CASSLFAPGGEAFF. CDR3 bases: TGCGCCAGCAGCTTGTTCGCCCCAGGGGGGGAGGCTTTCTTT. Together with reference TRBV5-1 and TRBJ1-1, the CDR3 gives the full variable domain: KAGVTQTPRYLIKTRGQQVTLSCSPISGHRSVSWYQQTPGQGLQFLFEYFSETQRNKGNFPGRFSGRQFSNSRSEMNVSTLELGDSALYLCASSLFAPGGEAFFGQGTRLTVV.